This TCR beta chain stems from a study of vaccination and CD4 T cells after COVID-19. As for the study in general: Typically, post-vaccine samples were obtained a median approximately 67 days after dose two, within a range of 14 to 241.

This CDR3 is built from 13 residues. Germline CDR1 is SGHVS and CDR2 is FQNEAQ. V was shortened by 2 bases and J by 7 bases, with 11 bases between the two germline ends. A remark on this clonotype: What it recognizes is unknown.

Once obtained from cultured CD4+ T cells, the DNA was sequenced using the Oncomine TCR Beta short-read assay. The template was genomic DNA from cultured CD4+ T cells. TCRdb processed the PCR reads anew with MiXCR; each CDR3 protein has one entry. The sample comprises about 21,000 distinct CDR3 sequences, about 38% of which are singletons, and approximately 4.5% rests with the top ten. The sample's treatment: roughly 10-day PBMC culture with coronavirus spike peptide pools or control peptides (ViraFEST assay). The genes are TRBV7-8 and TRBJ1-1, with D hard to call. This TCR was recovered from a human donor who had recovered from COVID-19. Sequences were derived from CD4+ T cells from blood, cultured in vitro, sampled before SARS-CoV-2 vaccination. The CDR3 is CASSLREGSEAFF. The DNA of the CDR3 is TGTGCCAGCAGCTTAAGGGAAGGCAGTGAAGCTTTCTTT. Based on the CDR3 plus reference TRBV7-8 and TRBJ1-1, the full variable domain is GAGVSQSPRYKVAKRGQDVALRCDPISGHVSLFWYQQALGQGPEFLTYFQNEAQLDKSGLPSDRFFAERPEGSVSTLKIQRTQQEDSAVYLCASSLREGSEAFFGQGTRLTVV.